This T cell receptor (beta chain) was captured by sequencing in a study of early T cells in non-severe SARS-CoV-2 infection. V was cut by 5 bases and J by 5 bases, with 10 bases left in between. Germline CDR1 SGHVS, CDR2 FNYEAQ. CDR3 length: 13 amino acids. Researchers tagged individual cDNA molecules with unique molecular identifiers. TCRdb re-derived calls from the 5' RACE reads in MiXCR, one entry per CDR3 protein. Of 28,000 or so distinct CDR3 sequences listed, roughly 5% are singletons. This clonotype was recorded many times. Antigen: not known. Study outcomes and limitations: VDJdb matching skewed toward anti-spike CD8 responses, missing private and CD4 specificities.

Sample: whole blood. The chain couples TRBV7-6 to TRBJ1-5; possible D gene TRBD1, 5 bases. The TCR was taken from an adult who was a healthcare worker with PCR-confirmed SARS-CoV-2 infection or an uninfected control (not recorded which). The CDR3 is CASSRQSDQPQHF. In nucleotides, the CDR3 is TGTGCCAGCAGCCGACAGTCTGATCAGCCCCAGCATTTT.